The 28 T cell receptor beta chains below all came from one sample that was sequenced in a study of blood T cell repertoires in COVID-19 (dated by TCRdb to the early 2020s). Receptors were amplified or captured by the immunoSEQ multiplex PCR assay. TCRdb took over this immuneACCESS table, retaining in-frame rearrangements with V and J assigned. Such tables are incomplete; in checked studies, under half of the missing clones stem from an unresolved V gene, and the remainder is unexplained. For this sample the table gives 250,000 to 350,000 clones, of which around 86% were detected only once. The top ten constitute 8% to 13% of the sample. Specimen: PBMCs or T cells enriched from blood (not recorded which). The receptor set was obtained from a woman between 18 and 30 years old who had recovered from COVID-19.

This chain links TRBV28 with TRBJ1-3, with 7 bases matching TRBD1. The CDR3 consists of 15 residues. The ends lost 4 bases at V and 2 bases at J; junction bases unmatched: 5. CDR1 and CDR2 from the germline V gene are MDHEN and SYDVKM. CDR3 region: CASSSDRVAGNTIYF. CDR3 coding DNA: TGTGCCAGCAGTTCCGACAGGGTTGCTGGAAACACCATATATTTT.

The chain combines TRBV10-3 with TRBJ1-3; possibly TRBD1 for D (6 bases). Germline CDR1 reads ENHRY; CDR2 reads SYGVKD. Trimming left V 11 bases short and J 2 bases short, with 16 bases between. The CDR3 extends over 14 amino acids. CDR3 sequence (DNA): TGTGCCTGCCGAGGGGGGGCCGCTGGAAACACCATATATTTT. Translating it yields CACRGGAAGNTIYF.

The chain couples TRBV2 to TRBJ1-5; D remains ambiguous. The CDR3 contains 14 residues. V was shortened by 6 bases and J by 8 bases, with 17 bases between the two germline ends. Germline lookup yields CDR1 SNHLY and CDR2 FYNNEI. The CDR3 region is CASSAPPGYEPQHF. Written as DNA, the CDR3 is TGTGCCAGCAGCGCCCCCCCCGGGTATGAGCCCCAGCATTTT.

This chain connects TRBV19 to TRBJ1-1, with D possibly being TRBD1 (5 bases). Deletions cut 6 bases from V and 4 bases from J, with 12 bases between. CDR1 is LNHDA and CDR2 is SQIVND in the germline V gene (reference sequence). The CDR3 extends over 13 amino acids. CDR3 sequence: CASSSRRGTEAFF. In DNA form, the CDR3 reads TGTGCCAGTAGCAGTAGGAGGGGCACTGAAGCTTTCTTT.

The rearrangement joins TRBV18 to TRBJ1-1; 8 positions agree with TRBD1. Germline V lookup: CDR1 KGHSH, CDR2 LQKENI. The CDR3 extends over 14 amino acids. Unmatched junction bases numbered 2, after V lost 4 bases and J lost 1 base. CDR3 protein: CASSRGTGNTEAFF. The CDR3 DNA sequence: TGTGCCAGCTCACGGGGGACAGGGAACACTGAAGCTTTCTTT.

This rearrangement joins TRBV27 to TRBJ1-2; TRBD1 aligns across 11 bases. CDR3 length: 14 residues. CDR1 is MNHEY and CDR2 is SMNVEV in the germline V gene (reference sequence). V dropped 6 bases and J dropped 7; count of bases not matched to a gene: 7. The DNA for the CDR3 is TGTGCCAGCAGCCGTGGGACAGGGGGATTTGGCTACACCTTC. It codes for CASSRGTGGFGYTF.

The rearrangement links TRBV27 to TRBJ1-1; possible D gene TRBD1, 5 bases. V dropped 6 bases and J dropped 1 base, with 12 bases sitting between them. This CDR3 has 14 amino acids. The germline gives CDR1 MNHEY, CDR2 SMNVEV (reference sequence). The CDR3 sequence: CASSLAGRNTEAFF. Written as DNA, the CDR3 is TGTGCCAGCAGCCTAGCGGGGCGGAACACTGAAGCTTTCTTT.

The count of this clone is one. The chain employs TRBV7-8 and TRBJ2-1, with D uncertain. From germline, CDR1 is SGHVS and CDR2 FQNEAQ. The V end lost 5 bases, the J end lost 8 bases, and 10 bases lay between the germline ends. This CDR3 is built from 12 residues. This chain's CDR3 is CASSPARHEQFF. The CDR3 DNA follows: TGTGCCAGCAGCCCCGCGAGGCATGAGCAGTTCTTC.

The chain couples TRBV7-9 to TRBJ2-3; the D is unclear. Germline-derived CDR1 and CDR2 are SEHNR and FQNEAQ (reference sequence). Deletions cut 4 bases from V and 1 base from J, with 12 bases between. The CDR3 has 15 residues. CDR3 coding DNA: TGTGCCAGCAGCTACACCGGCGGTGGCACAGATACGCAGTATTTT. This translates into CASSYTGGGTDTQYF.

V gene TRBV7-3 combines with J gene TRBJ2-1, with D maybe TRBD2 (6 bases). Trimming took 1 base from V and 7 from J, leaving 8 bases between them. The CDR3 totals 13 residues. Looked up from germline, CDR1 is SGHTA and CDR2 is FQGTGA. CDR3 region: CASSLRRENEQFF. CDR3 sequence (DNA): TGTGCCAGCAGCTTAAGGAGGGAAAATGAGCAGTTCTTC.

The count of this clone is one. The chain uses TRBV27 and TRBJ1-5; a possible D gene is TRBD1 (6 bases). V was trimmed by 2 bases and J by 6 bases, leaving 14 bases between them. The germline V gene has CDR1 MNHEY and CDR2 SMNVEV (reference sequence). This CDR3 has 15 residues. For the CDR3, the DNA is TGTGCCAGCAGTTTAACCACAGGGAAACGTCAGCCCCAGCATTTT. Protein sequence: CASSLTTGKRQPQHF.

The chain combines TRBV28 with TRBJ1-1, with 8 bases fitting TRBD1. The germline CDR1 and CDR2 sequences are MDHEN and SYDVKM. CDR3 size: 14 residues. J gave up 3 bases and V 4 bases, and 4 bases lay outside the gene matches. The CDR3 DNA reads as TGTGCCAGCAGTTATGGGACAGGATACACTGAAGCTTTCTTT. This sequence encodes CASSYGTGYTEAFF.

V gene TRBV3-1 (or the pseudogene TRBV3-2) combines with J gene TRBJ2-7, with 9 bases lining up with TRBD1. In germline, CDR1 is LGHDT, CDR2 YNNKEL (reference sequence). The V gene end was trimmed by 4 bases and the J gene end by 4 bases; junction bases not matched to a gene: 5. CDR3 length: 14 amino acids. CDR3 loop: CASSRGQGIYEQYF. Here the CDR3 DNA reads TGTGCCAGCAGCCGAGGACAGGGGATATACGAGCAGTACTTC.

The CDR3: CASSEARGLANNEQFF. CDR3 nucleotide sequence: TGTGCCAGCAGTGAAGCAAGGGGACTAGCCAATAATGAGCAGTTCTTC. V usage is TRBV2 and J usage is TRBJ2-1, with TRBD2 matching over 9 bases. V gave up 0 bases and J gave up 7 bases; unmatched junction bases: 7. Germline values: CDR1 SNHLY, CDR2 FYNNEI. The CDR3 loop spans 16 amino acids.

The rearrangement joins TRBV9 to TRBJ1-2, with D uncertain. This CDR3 region has 12 residues. Per germline, CDR1 SGDLS and CDR2 YYNGEE. The V gene lost 6 bases and the J gene lost 3 bases, with 9 bases spanning the gap. CDR3 bases: TGTGCCAGCACACGATTAGACTATGGCTACACCTTC. This encodes CASTRLDYGYTF.

This clone has more than one count but fewer than ten. The rearrangement links TRBV30 to TRBJ1-4; 10 nucleotides align to TRBD1. CDR3 length equals 13 residues. From germline, CDR1 is GTSNPN and CDR2 SVGIG (reference sequence). Trimming cost V 8 bases and J 5 bases; bases outside gene matches: 5. Here the CDR3 DNA reads TGTGCCGGACCGGGACAGGGGAATGAAAAACTGTTTTTT. Residues: CAGPGQGNEKLFF.

The J gene is TRBJ2-7, the V gene TRBV2; 11 bases line up with TRBD2. Germline trimming cut 7 bases from V and 7 bases from J; bases unmatched to any gene: 9. This CDR3 is 14 amino acids long. CDR1 is SNHLY and CDR2 is FYNNEI in the germline V gene. The DNA of the CDR3 is TGTGCCAGCAAACGACTAGCGGGGAAGGAAGAGCAGTACTTC. Its translation: CASKRLAGKEEQYF.

This clone was found a few times. The chain couples TRBV28 to TRBJ2-1, with 8 bases fitting TRBD1. After removal of 5 bases from V and 7 bases from J, the junction contained 7 bases not matched to a gene. The CDR3 sequence is 14 residues long. Germline assignment: CDR1 MDHEN and CDR2 SYDVKM. The CDR3 sequence is CASSPLGQGNEQFF. DNA of the CDR3: TGTGCCAGCAGTCCCCTCGGACAGGGAAATGAGCAGTTCTTC.

This clone was counted only a few times. This chain connects TRBV30 to TRBJ1-6; the D gene is possibly TRBD1 (5 bases). The V gene's germline CDR1 is GTSNPN and CDR2 SVGIG (reference sequence). The CDR3 is made up of 14 amino acids. V was pared by 0 bases and J by 9 bases, with 12 bases between. Here the CDR3 reads CAWSVPGFGSPLHF. The CDR3 DNA follows: TGTGCCTGGAGTGTACCAGGGTTTGGTTCACCCCTCCACTTT. The full variable domain, in which reference TRBV30 and TRBJ1-6 provide the parts outside the CDR3, is SQTIHQWPATLVQPVGSPLSLECTVEGTSNPNLYWYRQAAGRGLQLLFYSVGIGQISSEVPQNLSASRPQDRQFILSSKKLLLSDSGFYLCAWSVPGFGSPLHFGNGTRLTVT.

The chain combines TRBV18 with TRBJ2-5, with 11 bases fitting TRBD1. The CDR3 consists of 16 residues. The germline V gene encodes CDR1 KGHSH and CDR2 LQKENI. The junction had 6 bases not matched to a gene; V was cut back by 1 base and J by 5 bases. The CDR3 DNA sequence: TGTGCCAGCTCACCACAGTGGACAGGGGGCCGGGAGACCCAGTACTTC. This codes for CASSPQWTGGRETQYF.

The chain couples TRBV6-5 to TRBJ1-2; a possible D gene is TRBD1 (5 bases). The ends were cut back, 4 bases at V and 6 bases at J, with 15 bases in the middle. The CDR3 is 14 amino acids. Germline CDR1 reads MNHEY; CDR2 reads SVGAGI. CDR3 in amino acids: CASSFGAGTNGYTF. CDR3 bases: TGTGCCAGCAGTTTTGGGGCAGGGACTAATGGCTACACCTTC.

The chain's CDR3 is CAISDRGSIETQYF. In DNA form, the CDR3 reads TGTGCCATCAGTGACAGGGGGAGTATAGAGACCCAGTACTTC. V usage is TRBV10-3 and J usage is TRBJ2-5; 7 nucleotides line up with TRBD1. The V gene's germline CDR1 is ENHRY and CDR2 SYGVKD. The CDR3 extends over 14 amino acids. The V segment lost 3 bases and the J segment 4 bases; nucleotides outside the gene matches: 5.

Written as DNA, the CDR3 is TGTGCCAGCAGCTTGGGCGTCACTCAAGAGACCCAGTACTTC. Amino acid sequence: CASSLGVTQETQYF. The chain combines TRBV5-6 with TRBJ2-5; no reliable D call. The CDR3 is made up of 14 amino acids. From germline, CDR1 is SGHDT and CDR2 YYEEEE. V was pared by 0 bases and J by 2 bases, with 8 bases between. Complete variable domain (other parts from reference TRBV5-6 and TRBJ2-5): DAGVTQSPTHLIKTRGQQVTLRCSPKSGHDTVSWYQQALGQGPQFIFQYYEEEERQRGNFPDRFSGHQFPNYSSELNVNALLLGDSALYLCASSLGVTQETQYFGPGTRLLVL.

V usage is TRBV9 and J usage is TRBJ1-2; 8 bases align to TRBD1. The CDR3 runs 15 residues. Germline V CDR1 and CDR2: SGDLS, YYNGEE. V was clipped by 3 bases and J by 1 base; unmatched bases: 5. The CDR3 nucleotides are TGTGCCAGCAGCGCCAGGGGGCAGTTTAACTATGGCTACACCTTC. This translates into CASSARGQFNYGYTF.

The table lists this clone with a count of one. V gene TRBV6-5 combines with J gene TRBJ1-2; 8 nucleotides match TRBD1. The length of the CDR3 is 13 residues. Unmatched junction bases numbered 3, after V lost 6 bases and J lost 3 bases. The germline gives CDR1 MNHEY, CDR2 SVGAGI. The CDR3 spells CASRDREDYGYTF. CDR3 sequence (DNA): TGTGCCAGCAGGGACAGGGAGGACTATGGCTACACCTTC.

In its sample, this clone was seen once. This chain connects TRBV2 to TRBJ1-1, with TRBD1 matching 7 bases. CDR3 size: 14 residues. Unmatched junction bases numbered 4, after V lost 6 bases and J lost 0 bases. Looked up from germline, CDR1 is SNHLY and CDR2 is FYNNEI. CDR3 protein: CASRDDRVNTEAFF. The CDR3 coding sequence is TGTGCCAGCAGAGACGACAGGGTGAACACTGAAGCTTTCTTT.

J is TRBJ2-3 and V is TRBV4-1, with no clear D. V was clipped by 1 base and J by 0 bases, with 8 bases between them. Germline CDR1 reads MGHRA; CDR2 reads YSYEKL. The CDR3 covers 15 residues. CDR3: CASSQVEASTDTQYF. CDR3 nucleotide sequence: TGCGCCAGCAGCCAAGTAGAGGCTAGCACAGATACGCAGTATTTT.

This chain links TRBV29-1 with TRBJ1-1, with D perhaps matching TRBD1 (6 bases). Deletions cut 3 bases from V and 3 bases from J, with 14 bases between. This CDR3 spans 14 amino acids. The germline V gene encodes CDR1 SQVTM and CDR2 ANQGSEA. The CDR3 sequence is CSVDVGGRYTEAFF. The CDR3 nucleotides read TGCAGCGTTGACGTAGGGGGTAGATACACTGAAGCTTTCTTT. Full variable domain (missing parts from reference TRBV29-1 and TRBJ1-1): SAVISQKPSRDICQRGTSLTIQCQVDSQVTMMFWYRQQPGQSLTLIATANQGSEATYESGFVIDKFPISRPNLTFSTLTVSNMSPEDSSIYLCSVDVGGRYTEAFFGQGTRLTVV.